The present T cell receptor (beta chain) was sequenced within a study of T-cell reconstitution after alpha-beta-depleted transplantation in children. General study findings and limits: Surviving recipient T cells and intrathymic progenitors accounted for some patients' high TCRbeta diversity at day 60. A year post-transplant, T-cell counts and diversity derived mostly from newly produced T cells. Alpha-beta T cells about two months after transplant reportedly derived from several hundred expanded graft clones.

Preparation of the TCRbeta library involved a method that used unique molecular identifiers. TCRdb re-called the PCR reads with MiXCR, one entry per CDR3 protein. The repertoire holds 450,000 to 550,000 distinct CDR3 sequences, with about an eighth as singletons. V was clipped by 8 bases and J by 7 bases; unmatched bases: 6. The CDR3 has 13 residues. Remarks on this clonotype: Antigen specificity is unknown.

The rearrangement links TRBV12-3 or TRBV12-4 to TRBJ1-5; 9 bases fit TRBD1. This TCR was sampled from a female patient aged 2-10 years who had a stem cell transplant for aplastic anemia, so the T cells may come from the graft donor. The source was PBMCs, mostly from graft donor cells, collected 180 days after TCRalphabeta/CD19-depleted stem cell transplant. The CDR3, as DNA: TGTGCCAGCGGGGACAGGGCGGGACAGCCCCAGCATTTT. This encodes CASGDRAGQPQHF.